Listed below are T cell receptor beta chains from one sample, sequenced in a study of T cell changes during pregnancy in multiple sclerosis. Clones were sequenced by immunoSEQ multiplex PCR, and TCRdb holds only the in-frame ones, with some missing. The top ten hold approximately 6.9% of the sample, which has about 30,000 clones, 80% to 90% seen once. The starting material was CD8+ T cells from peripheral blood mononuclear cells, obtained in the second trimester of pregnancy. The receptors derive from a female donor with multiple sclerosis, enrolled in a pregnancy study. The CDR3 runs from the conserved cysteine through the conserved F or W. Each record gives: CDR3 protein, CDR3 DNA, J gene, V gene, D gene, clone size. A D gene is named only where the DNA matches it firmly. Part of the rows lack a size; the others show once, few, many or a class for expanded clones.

cdr3_aa: CASSHPSGGAPDTQYF; cdr3_nt: TGTGCCAGCAGCCACCCTAGCGGGGGGGCCCCAGATACGCAGTATTTT; j_call: TRBJ2-3; v_call: TRBV14; d_call: TRBD2; clone_size: NA
cdr3_aa: CASSLGQDDYGYTF; cdr3_nt: TGTGCCAGCAGCCTGGGACAGGATGACTATGGCTACACCTTC; j_call: TRBJ1-2; v_call: TRBV5-4; d_call: TRBD1; clone_size: NA
cdr3_aa: CASSSTLTGGHHNEQFF; cdr3_nt: TGTGCCAGCAGCTCCACGCTAACAGGGGGTCACCACAATGAGCAGTTCTTC; j_call: TRBJ2-1; v_call: TRBV5-6; d_call: TRBD1; clone_size: NA
cdr3_aa: CASSVTGEAFF; cdr3_nt: TGTGCCAGCAGTGTCACAGGGGAAGCTTTCTTT; j_call: TRBJ1-1; v_call: TRBV25-1; d_call: NA; clone_size: few
cdr3_aa: CASSLVRDRTYEQYF; cdr3_nt: TGTGCCAGCTCCTTAGTTCGGGACAGAACCTACGAGCAGTACTTC; j_call: TRBJ2-7; v_call: TRBV6-5; d_call: TRBD1; clone_size: NA
cdr3_aa: CASSRGENEQYF; cdr3_nt: TGCGCCAGCAGCCGGGGGGAAAACGAGCAGTACTTC; j_call: TRBJ2-7; v_call: TRBV5-1; d_call: TRBD2; clone_size: few
cdr3_aa: CASSPFDTNTEAFF; cdr3_nt: TGTGCCAGCAGCCCCTTTGACACGAACACTGAAGCTTTCTTT; j_call: TRBJ1-1; v_call: TRBV7-6; d_call: NA; clone_size: once
cdr3_aa: CASSDLGTNGYTF; cdr3_nt: TGTGCCAGCAGTGATTTGGGGACTAATGGCTACACCTTC; j_call: TRBJ1-2; v_call: TRBV2; d_call: NA; clone_size: NA
cdr3_aa: CASSQERDSLYEQYF; cdr3_nt: TGCGCCAGCAGCCAAGAACGGGATTCTCTCTACGAGCAGTACTTC; j_call: TRBJ2-7; v_call: TRBV4-3; d_call: NA; clone_size: NA
cdr3_aa: CASSFSSGETSYEQYF; cdr3_nt: TGTGCCAGCAGTTTCTCGAGCGGGGAGACAAGTTACGAGCAGTACTTC; j_call: TRBJ2-7; v_call: TRBV6-5; d_call: TRBD2; clone_size: NA
cdr3_aa: CAIIAETGDSNQPQHF; cdr3_nt: TGTGCCATCATAGCCGAGACAGGGGATAGCAATCAGCCCCAGCATTTT; j_call: TRBJ1-5; v_call: TRBV10-3; d_call: TRBD1; clone_size: NA
cdr3_aa: CASSLGGQLQETQYF; cdr3_nt: TGCGCCAGCAGCTTGGGCGGACAGCTCCAAGAGACCCAGTACTTC; j_call: TRBJ2-5; v_call: TRBV5-1; d_call: NA; clone_size: NA
cdr3_aa: CAISLTSEVSQETQYF; cdr3_nt: TGTGCCATCAGTCTTACTAGCGAGGTCTCCCAAGAGACCCAGTACTTC; j_call: TRBJ2-5; v_call: TRBV10-3; d_call: TRBD2; clone_size: NA
cdr3_aa: CASSLATWGGLNEKLFF; cdr3_nt: TGTGCCAGCAGCTTGGCCACTTGGGGGGGTTTAAATGAAAAACTGTTTTTT; j_call: TRBJ1-4; v_call: TRBV7-6; d_call: NA; clone_size: NA
cdr3_aa: CASSPQNFQTQYF; cdr3_nt: TGTGCCAGCAGCCCTCAAAACTTCCAAACCCAGTACTTC; j_call: TRBJ2-7; v_call: TRBV7-9; d_call: NA; clone_size: once
cdr3_aa: CASIGVREQYF; cdr3_nt: TGTGCCAGCATCGGGGTAAGGGAGCAGTACTTC; j_call: TRBJ2-7; v_call: TRBV2; d_call: NA; clone_size: NA
cdr3_aa: CASSSPGLAGGYHEQYF; cdr3_nt: TGTGCCAGCAGTTCCCCCGGACTAGCGGGAGGGTACCACGAGCAGTACTTC; j_call: TRBJ2-7; v_call: TRBV28; d_call: TRBD2; clone_size: once
cdr3_aa: CASSDAWDSETQYF; cdr3_nt: TGTGCCAGCAGCGACGCGTGGGACAGCGAGACCCAGTACTTC; j_call: TRBJ2-5; v_call: TRBV7-6; d_call: TRBD1; clone_size: NA
cdr3_aa: CASRFDRGLNEKLFF; cdr3_nt: TGTGCCAGCAGGTTTGACAGGGGTCTTAATGAAAAACTGTTTTTT; j_call: TRBJ1-4; v_call: TRBV6-1; d_call: TRBD1; clone_size: NA
cdr3_aa: CASSRDRARETQYF; cdr3_nt: TGTGCCAGCAGCCGCGACAGGGCGCGAGAGACCCAGTACTTC; j_call: TRBJ2-5; v_call: TRBV7-9; d_call: TRBD1; clone_size: NA
cdr3_aa: CASSLDRGPSSGEQYF; cdr3_nt: TGTGCCAGCAGCTTAGACAGGGGCCCTTCGTCGGGCGAGCAGTACTTC; j_call: TRBJ2-7; v_call: TRBV7-6; d_call: TRBD1; clone_size: NA
cdr3_aa: CASSLRQENQPQHF; cdr3_nt: TGTGCCAGCAGTTTACGACAGGAGAATCAGCCCCAGCATTTT; j_call: TRBJ1-5; v_call: TRBV27; d_call: NA; clone_size: NA
cdr3_aa: CTSGVGGRAFEQYF; cdr3_nt: TGCACCAGCGGGGTGGGCGGGAGGGCGTTCGAGCAGTACTTC; j_call: TRBJ2-7; v_call: TRBV1; d_call: NA; clone_size: once
cdr3_aa: CASSLLRGGSYEQYF; cdr3_nt: TGTGCCAGCAGCTTATTGCGGGGAGGGAGCTACGAGCAGTACTTC; j_call: TRBJ2-7; v_call: TRBV7-9; d_call: TRBD2; clone_size: NA
cdr3_aa: CASSEYSGSSNEQFF; cdr3_nt: TGTGCCAGCAGTGAATACAGCGGGAGTAGTAATGAGCAGTTCTTC; j_call: TRBJ2-1; v_call: TRBV6-1; d_call: TRBD2; clone_size: few
cdr3_aa: CASSIPGTMGQAFF; cdr3_nt: TGTGCCAGCAGCATTCCCGGGACAATGGGGCAAGCTTTCTTT; j_call: TRBJ1-1; v_call: TRBV5-6; d_call: NA; clone_size: NA
cdr3_aa: CASSIVAGWYEQYF; cdr3_nt: TGTGCCAGTAGTATAGTCGCAGGGTGGTACGAGCAGTACTTC; j_call: TRBJ2-7; v_call: TRBV19; d_call: NA; clone_size: NA
cdr3_aa: CASSEGGAASPLHF; cdr3_nt: TGTGCCAGCAGTGAAGGCGGGGCAGCTTCACCCCTCCACTTT; j_call: TRBJ1-6; v_call: TRBV6-1; d_call: NA; clone_size: NA
cdr3_aa: CASSLARGPAFF; cdr3_nt: TGTGCCAGCAGTTTAGCCAGGGGGCCGGCTTTCTTT; j_call: TRBJ1-1; v_call: TRBV27; d_call: TRBD1; clone_size: NA
cdr3_aa: CASSGLAGFEQFF; cdr3_nt: TGTGCCAGCAGTGGGCTAGCGGGGTTTGAGCAGTTCTTC; j_call: TRBJ2-1; v_call: TRBV27; d_call: TRBD2; clone_size: NA
cdr3_aa: CAWSVSTNTEAFF; cdr3_nt: TGTGCCTGGAGTGTATCGACTAACACTGAAGCTTTCTTT; j_call: TRBJ1-1; v_call: TRBV30; d_call: NA; clone_size: few
cdr3_aa: CASSLGYGQETQYF; cdr3_nt: TGTGCCAGCAGCCTCGGTTACGGCCAAGAGACCCAGTACTTC; j_call: TRBJ2-5; v_call: TRBV11-1; d_call: NA; clone_size: once
cdr3_aa: CASSYSRAHEQYF; cdr3_nt: TGTGCCAGCAGTTACTCGAGGGCCCACGAGCAGTACTTC; j_call: TRBJ2-7; v_call: TRBV6-5; d_call: NA; clone_size: NA